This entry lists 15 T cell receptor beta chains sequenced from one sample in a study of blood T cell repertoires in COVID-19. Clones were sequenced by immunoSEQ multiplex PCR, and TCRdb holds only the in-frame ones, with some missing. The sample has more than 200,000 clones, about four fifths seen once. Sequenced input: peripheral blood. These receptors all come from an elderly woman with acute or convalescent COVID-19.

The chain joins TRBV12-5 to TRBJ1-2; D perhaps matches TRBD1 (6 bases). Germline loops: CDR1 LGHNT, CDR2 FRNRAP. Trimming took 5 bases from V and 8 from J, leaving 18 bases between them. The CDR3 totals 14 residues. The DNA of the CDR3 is TGTGCTAGTGGTCCCTCGGGCGGGGGGCAAGGCTACACCTTC. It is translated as CASGPSGGGQGYTF.

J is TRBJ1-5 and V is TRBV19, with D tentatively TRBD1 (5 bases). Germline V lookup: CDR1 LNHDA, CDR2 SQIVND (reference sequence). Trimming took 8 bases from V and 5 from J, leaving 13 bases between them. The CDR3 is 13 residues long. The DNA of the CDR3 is TGTGCCAGTGCCCAGGGCGGCGATCAGCCCCAGCATTTT. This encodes CASAQGGDQPQHF.

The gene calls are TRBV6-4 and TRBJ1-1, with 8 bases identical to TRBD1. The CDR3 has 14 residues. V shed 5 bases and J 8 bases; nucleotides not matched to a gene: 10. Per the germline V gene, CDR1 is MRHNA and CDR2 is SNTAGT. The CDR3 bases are TGTGCCAGCAGTCCCCAACCGGGACAGGTGGAAGCTTTCTTT. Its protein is CASSPQPGQVEAFF.

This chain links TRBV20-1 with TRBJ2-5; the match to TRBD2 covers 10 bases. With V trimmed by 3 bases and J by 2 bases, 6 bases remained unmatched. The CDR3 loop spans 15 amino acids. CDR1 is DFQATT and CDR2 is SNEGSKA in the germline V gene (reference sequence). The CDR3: CSASPSGRGQETQYF. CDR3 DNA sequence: TGCAGTGCTAGTCCTAGCGGGAGAGGACAAGAGACCCAGTACTTC.

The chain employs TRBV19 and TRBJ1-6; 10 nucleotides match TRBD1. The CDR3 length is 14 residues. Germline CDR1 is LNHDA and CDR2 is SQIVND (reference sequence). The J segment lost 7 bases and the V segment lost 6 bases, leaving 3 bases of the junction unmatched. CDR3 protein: CASSRTGGNSPLHF. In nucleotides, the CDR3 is TGTGCCAGTAGCCGGACAGGGGGGAATTCACCCCTCCACTTT.

The CDR3 nucleotides read TGCGCCAGCAGCTTGGATCCGTGGGCAGGGTACGGGGAGCTGTTTTTT. This codes for CASSLDPWAGYGELFF. The chain recombines TRBV5-1 with TRBJ2-2; possibly TRBD1 for D (5 bases). Germline assignment: CDR1 SGHRS and CDR2 YFSETQ. Trimming took 0 bases from V and 7 from J, leaving 16 bases between them. The CDR3 totals 16 residues.

The CDR3 here is CASSSVGPTGAQHF. Written as DNA, the CDR3 is TGTGCCAGCAGTTCAGTCGGTCCAACGGGGGCCCAGCATTTT. V is TRBV6-2 or TRBV6-3 and J is TRBJ1-5, with a tentative D call TRBD1 (5 bases). Per the germline V gene, CDR1 is MNHEY and CDR2 is SVGEGT. The V gene lost 4 bases and the J gene lost 11 bases, with 18 bases spanning the gap. CDR3 size: 14 residues.

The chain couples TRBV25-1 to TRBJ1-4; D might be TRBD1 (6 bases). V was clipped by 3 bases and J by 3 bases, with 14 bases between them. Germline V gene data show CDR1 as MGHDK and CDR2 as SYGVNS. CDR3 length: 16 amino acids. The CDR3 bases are TGTGCCAGCAGTGAGATGGGCAGGGGAGCTAATGAAAAACTGTTTTTT. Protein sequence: CASSEMGRGANEKLFF. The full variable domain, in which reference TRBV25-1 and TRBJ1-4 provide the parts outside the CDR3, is EADIYQTPRYLVIGTGKKITLECSQTMGHDKMYWYQQDPGMELHLIHYSYGVNSTEKGDLSSESTVSRIRTEHFPLTLESARPSHTSQYLCASSEMGRGANEKLFFGSGTQLSVL.

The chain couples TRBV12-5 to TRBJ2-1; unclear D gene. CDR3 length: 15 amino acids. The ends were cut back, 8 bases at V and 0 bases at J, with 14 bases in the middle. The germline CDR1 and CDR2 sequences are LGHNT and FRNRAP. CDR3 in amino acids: CASQISPNSYNEQFF. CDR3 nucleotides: TGTGCTAGTCAGATATCGCCCAACTCCTACAATGAGCAGTTCTTC.

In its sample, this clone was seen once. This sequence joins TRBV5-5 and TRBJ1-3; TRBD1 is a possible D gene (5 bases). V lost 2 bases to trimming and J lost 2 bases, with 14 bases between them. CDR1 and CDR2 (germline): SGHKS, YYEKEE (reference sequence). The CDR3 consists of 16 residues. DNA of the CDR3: TGTGCCAGCAGCTTTCCTGACAGTCAAACTGGAAACACCATATATTTT. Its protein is CASSFPDSQTGNTIYF.

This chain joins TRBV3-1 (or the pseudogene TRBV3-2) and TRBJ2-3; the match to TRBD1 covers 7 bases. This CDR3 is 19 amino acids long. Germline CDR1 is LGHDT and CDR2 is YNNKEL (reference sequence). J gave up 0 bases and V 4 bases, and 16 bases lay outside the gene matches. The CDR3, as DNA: TGTGCCAGCAGCCGAGATAGGACAGGTACCACACTAAGCACAGATACGCAGTATTTT. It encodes CASSRDRTGTTLSTDTQYF.

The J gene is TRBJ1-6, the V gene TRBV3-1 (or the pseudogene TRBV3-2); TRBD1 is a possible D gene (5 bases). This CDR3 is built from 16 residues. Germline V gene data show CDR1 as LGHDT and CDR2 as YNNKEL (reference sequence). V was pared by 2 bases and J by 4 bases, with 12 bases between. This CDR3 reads CASSQTTDLYNSPLHF. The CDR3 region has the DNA TGTGCCAGCAGCCAAACGACAGACCTTTATAATTCACCCCTCCACTTT.

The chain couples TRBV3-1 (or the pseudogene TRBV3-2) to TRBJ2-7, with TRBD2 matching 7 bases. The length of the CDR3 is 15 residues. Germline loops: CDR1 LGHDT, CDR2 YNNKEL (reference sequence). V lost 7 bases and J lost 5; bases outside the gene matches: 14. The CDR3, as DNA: TGTGCCAGCACCGGAAGGGGCGGGAGAGGCCACGAGCAGTACTTC. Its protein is CASTGRGGRGHEQYF.

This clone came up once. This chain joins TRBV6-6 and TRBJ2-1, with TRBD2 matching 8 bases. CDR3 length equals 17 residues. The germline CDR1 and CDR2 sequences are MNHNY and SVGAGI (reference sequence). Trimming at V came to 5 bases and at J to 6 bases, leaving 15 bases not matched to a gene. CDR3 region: CASSPTGGGIDGNEQFF. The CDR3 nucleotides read TGTGCCAGCAGTCCCACTGGCGGGGGGATAGATGGCAATGAGCAGTTCTTC.

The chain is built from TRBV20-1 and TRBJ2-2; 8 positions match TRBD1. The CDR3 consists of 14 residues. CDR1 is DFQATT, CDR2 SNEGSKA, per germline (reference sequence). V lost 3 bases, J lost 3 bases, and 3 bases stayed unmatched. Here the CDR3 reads CSASGTGYTGELFF. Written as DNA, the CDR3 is TGCAGTGCTAGTGGGACAGGTTACACCGGGGAGCTGTTTTTT.